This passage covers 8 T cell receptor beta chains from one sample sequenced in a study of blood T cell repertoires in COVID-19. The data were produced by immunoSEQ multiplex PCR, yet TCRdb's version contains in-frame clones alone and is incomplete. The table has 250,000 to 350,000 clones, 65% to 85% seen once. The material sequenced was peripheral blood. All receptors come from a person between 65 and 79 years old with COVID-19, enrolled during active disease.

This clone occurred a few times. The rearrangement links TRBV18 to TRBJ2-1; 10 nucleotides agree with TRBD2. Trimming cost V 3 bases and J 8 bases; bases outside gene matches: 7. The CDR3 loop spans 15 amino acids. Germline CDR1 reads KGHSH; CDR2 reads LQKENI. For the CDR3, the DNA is TGTGCCAGCTCACCCCTAGCGGGAGCTCTGGATGAGCAGTTCTTC. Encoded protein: CASSPLAGALDEQFF. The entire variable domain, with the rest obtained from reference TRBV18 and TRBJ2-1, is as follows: NAGVMQNPRHLVRRRGQEARLRCSPMKGHSHVYWYRQLPEEGLKFMVYLQKENIIDESGMPKERFSAEFPKEGPSILRIQQVVRGDSAAYFCASSPLAGALDEQFFGPGTRLTVL.

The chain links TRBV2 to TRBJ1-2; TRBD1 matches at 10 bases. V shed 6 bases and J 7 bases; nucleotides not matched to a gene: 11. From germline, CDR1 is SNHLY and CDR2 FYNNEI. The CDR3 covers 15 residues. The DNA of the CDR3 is TGTGCCAGCAGGGCCCGGGGACAGGGGTCCTCTGGCTACACCTTC. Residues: CASRARGQGSSGYTF.

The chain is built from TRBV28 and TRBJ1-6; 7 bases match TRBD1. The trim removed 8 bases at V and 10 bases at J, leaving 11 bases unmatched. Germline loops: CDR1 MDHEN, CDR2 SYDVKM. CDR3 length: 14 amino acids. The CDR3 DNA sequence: TGTGCCAGCCGGGACAGTCCAGGTATCTCACCCCTCCACTTT. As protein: CASRDSPGISPLHF.

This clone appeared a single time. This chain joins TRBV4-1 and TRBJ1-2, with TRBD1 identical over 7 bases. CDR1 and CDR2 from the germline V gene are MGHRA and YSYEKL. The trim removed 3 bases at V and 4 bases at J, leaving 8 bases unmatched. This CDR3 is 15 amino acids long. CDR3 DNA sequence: TGCGCCAGCAGCCACCCGGACAGGCGATTCTATGGCTACACCTTC. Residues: CASSHPDRRFYGYTF.

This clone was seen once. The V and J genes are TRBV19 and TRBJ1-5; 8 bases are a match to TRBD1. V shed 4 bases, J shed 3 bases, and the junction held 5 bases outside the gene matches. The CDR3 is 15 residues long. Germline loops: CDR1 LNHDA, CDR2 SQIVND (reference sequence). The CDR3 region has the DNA TGTGCCAGTAGTAGGACAGGGATTGACAATCAGCCCCAGCATTTT. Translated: CASSRTGIDNQPQHF. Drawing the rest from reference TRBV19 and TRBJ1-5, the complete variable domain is DGGITQSPKYLFRKEGQNVTLSCEQNLNHDAMYWYRQDPGQGLRLIYYSQIVNDFQKGDIAEGYSVSREKKESFPLTVTSAQKNPTAFYLCASSRTGIDNQPQHFGDGTRLSIL.

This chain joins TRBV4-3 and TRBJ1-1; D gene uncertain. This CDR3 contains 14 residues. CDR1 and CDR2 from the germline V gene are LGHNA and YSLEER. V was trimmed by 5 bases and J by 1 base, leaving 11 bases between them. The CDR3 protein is CASSKTSRNTEAFF. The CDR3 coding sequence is TGCGCCAGCAGCAAGACTAGCAGGAACACTGAAGCTTTCTTT.

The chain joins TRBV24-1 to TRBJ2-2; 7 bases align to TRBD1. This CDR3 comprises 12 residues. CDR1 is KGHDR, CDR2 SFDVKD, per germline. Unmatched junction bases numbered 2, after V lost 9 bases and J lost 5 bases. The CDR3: CATSTGTGELFF. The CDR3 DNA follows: TGTGCCACCTCGACAGGGACCGGGGAGCTGTTTTTT.

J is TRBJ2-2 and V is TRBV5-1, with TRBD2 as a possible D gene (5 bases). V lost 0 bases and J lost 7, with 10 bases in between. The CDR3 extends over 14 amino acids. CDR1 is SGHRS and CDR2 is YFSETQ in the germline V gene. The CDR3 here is CASSLVGGVGELFF. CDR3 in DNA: TGCGCCAGCAGCTTGGTTGGAGGTGTCGGGGAGCTGTTTTTT.